The rows below give T cell receptor beta chains drawn from one sample of a study of cytomegalovirus exposure and HLA in healthy donors. Clones were sequenced by immunoSEQ multiplex PCR, and TCRdb holds only the in-frame ones, with some missing. Recorded here are some 55,000 clones; the top ten clones represent 9.5% to 15%. Sequencing used PBMCs. These receptors were collected from a young man in good health and CMV-seropositive. Each CDR3 is given with its conserved first and last residue. Each record gives: V gene, D gene, J gene, CDR3 protein, CDR3 DNA. The D gene is left open where the match is weak.

v_gene: TRBV5-4
d_gene: TRBD2
j_gene: TRBJ2-3
CDR3aa: CASRAGTSGRPSTDTQYF
CDR3nt: TGTGCCAGCAGGGCCGGGACTAGCGGGAGGCCTAGCACAGATACGCAGTATTTT

v_gene: TRBV5-1
d_gene: TRBD1
j_gene: TRBJ2-5
CDR3aa: CASSTGQGIGQETQYF
CDR3nt: TGCGCCAGCAGCACTGGACAGGGTATAGGTCAAGAGACCCAGTACTTC

v_gene: TRBV19
d_gene: NA
j_gene: TRBJ1-1
CDR3aa: CASHPRVGTEAFF
CDR3nt: TGTGCCAGTCACCCCAGGGTCGGCACTGAAGCTTTCTTT

v_gene: TRBV5-6
d_gene: NA
j_gene: TRBJ1-3
CDR3aa: CASSRTGYGNTIYF
CDR3nt: TGTGCCAGCAGCCGCACAGGGTACGGAAACACCATATATTTT

v_gene: TRBV27
d_gene: NA
j_gene: TRBJ1-4
CDR3aa: CASSSQGQGWEKLFF
CDR3nt: TGTGCCAGCTCCTCCCAAGGGCAGGGGTGGGAAAAACTGTTTTTT

v_gene: TRBV7-2
d_gene: NA
j_gene: TRBJ2-3
CDR3aa: CASSLVGGGLTDTQYF
CDR3nt: TGTGCCAGCAGCTTAGTAGGCGGCGGCCTAACAGATACGCAGTATTTT

v_gene: TRBV6-1
d_gene: TRBD1
j_gene: TRBJ1-2
CDR3aa: CASSEQGAYGYTF
CDR3nt: TGTGCCAGCAGTGAACAGGGGGCCTATGGCTACACCTTC

v_gene: TRBV19
d_gene: TRBD2
j_gene: TRBJ2-3
CDR3aa: CASKLGGALRTDTQYF
CDR3nt: TGTGCCAGTAAATTGGGAGGGGCGCTTCGAACAGATACGCAGTATTTT

v_gene: TRBV30
d_gene: NA
j_gene: TRBJ1-2
CDR3aa: CAGREWDYGYTF
CDR3nt: TGTGCGGGCAGGGAATGGGACTATGGCTACACCTTC

v_gene: TRBV2
d_gene: TRBD1
j_gene: TRBJ1-1
CDR3aa: CASSWDRGWNTEAFF
CDR3nt: TGTGCCAGCAGCTGGGACAGGGGTTGGAACACTGAAGCTTTCTTT

v_gene: TRBV11-2
d_gene: NA
j_gene: TRBJ2-5
CDR3aa: CASSSPGQRDETQYF
CDR3nt: TGTGCCAGCAGCTCTCCGGGACAAAGGGACGAGACCCAGTACTTC

v_gene: TRBV2
d_gene: NA
j_gene: TRBJ2-3
CDR3aa: CASSEGDFTDTQYF
CDR3nt: TGTGCCAGCAGTGAGGGGGACTTCACAGATACGCAGTATTTT

v_gene: TRBV7-2
d_gene: NA
j_gene: TRBJ2-7
CDR3aa: CASSLDRGSSYEQYF
CDR3nt: TGTGCCAGCAGCTTAGACCGAGGGAGCTCCTACGAGCAGTACTTC

v_gene: TRBV5-4
d_gene: NA
j_gene: TRBJ2-7
CDR3aa: CASSLAGIGAYEQYF
CDR3nt: TGTGCCAGCAGCTTGGCAGGGATAGGGGCCTACGAGCAGTACTTC

v_gene: TRBV7-7
d_gene: TRBD2
j_gene: TRBJ2-1
CDR3aa: CASSLGTRGEQFF
CDR3nt: TGTGCTAGCAGCTTAGGGACTAGGGGTGAGCAGTTCTTC

v_gene: TRBV7-9
d_gene: TRBD1
j_gene: TRBJ2-7
CDR3aa: CASSLRTGEMSFEQYF
CDR3nt: TGTGCCAGCAGCTTAAGGACAGGCGAGATGTCGTTCGAGCAGTACTTC

v_gene: TRBV28
d_gene: NA
j_gene: TRBJ1-4
CDR3aa: CATGENEKLFF
CDR3nt: TGTGCCACAGGGGAGAATGAAAAACTGTTTTTT

v_gene: TRBV16
d_gene: NA
j_gene: TRBJ2-7
CDR3aa: CASSQGGGKSYEQYF
CDR3nt: TGTGCCAGCAGCCAAGGGGGGGGCAAGTCCTACGAGCAGTACTTC

v_gene: TRBV25-1
d_gene: TRBD2
j_gene: TRBJ2-5
CDR3aa: CASSDGLAGDWAQYF
CDR3nt: TGTGCCAGCAGTGACGGGCTAGCGGGAGATTGGGCCCAGTACTTC

v_gene: TRBV6-1
d_gene: NA
j_gene: TRBJ2-1
CDR3aa: CASRTSGDYNEQFF
CDR3nt: TGTGCCAGCCGGACTTCCGGGGATTACAATGAGCAGTTCTTC

v_gene: TRBV7-2
d_gene: NA
j_gene: TRBJ2-4
CDR3aa: CASSLGALGNIQYF
CDR3nt: TGTGCCAGCAGCTTAGGGGCGCTGGGAAACATTCAGTACTTC

v_gene: TRBV2
d_gene: TRBD2
j_gene: TRBJ2-7
CDR3aa: CASNPGLAGTPPEYF
CDR3nt: TGTGCCAGCAACCCCGGACTAGCGGGAACTCCTCCAGAGTACTTC

v_gene: TRBV6-4
d_gene: NA
j_gene: TRBJ2-4
CDR3aa: CASSDSWGDQYF
CDR3nt: TGTGCCAGCAGTGACAGCTGGGGAGATCAGTACTTC

v_gene: TRBV30
d_gene: TRBD2
j_gene: TRBJ2-1
CDR3aa: CAWSVGLSSGWQFF
CDR3nt: TGTGCCTGGAGTGTAGGGTTGTCTAGCGGGTGGCAGTTCTTC